What follows are 10 T cell receptor beta chains derived from one specimen sequenced in a study of blood T cell repertoires in COVID-19. TCRdb's table, derived via immunoSEQ multiplex PCR, lists solely in-frame clones and lacks some. The sample gives 150,000 to 200,000 clones, around 80% of which show up once; about 15% is in the top ten. Specimen: PBMCs or T cells enriched from blood (not recorded which). Source of these receptors: a woman aged 50 to 60 with acute COVID-19.

The chain recombines TRBV2 with TRBJ2-1; D may be TRBD2 (6 bases). The CDR3 spans 15 residues. V was shortened by 6 bases and J by 7 bases, with 19 bases between the two germline ends. Germline lookup yields CDR1 SNHLY and CDR2 FYNNEI. The CDR3 sequence: CASRAPLRGWNEQFF. The CDR3 DNA reads as TGTGCCAGCAGGGCGCCCCTACGGGGGTGGAATGAGCAGTTCTTC. Supplemented by reference TRBV2 and TRBJ2-1, the full variable domain reads EPEVTQTPSHQVTQMGQEVILRCVPISNHLYFYWYRQILGQKVEFLVSFYNNEISEKSEIFDDQFSVERPDGSNFTLKIRSTKLEDSAMYFCASRAPLRGWNEQFFGPGTRLTVL.

This clone has just one count. The J gene is TRBJ1-6, the V gene TRBV28; TRBD1 is a possible D gene (5 bases). CDR3 length: 14 amino acids. The germline V and J ends were trimmed by 8 bases and 9 bases, with 17 bases remaining between them. The V gene's germline CDR1 is MDHEN and CDR2 SYDVKM. This chain's CDR3 is CASESRQGTSPLHF. The CDR3 DNA follows: TGTGCCAGCGAAAGCCGGCAGGGTACTTCACCCCTCCACTTT. Based on the CDR3 plus reference TRBV28 and TRBJ1-6, the full variable domain is DVKVTQSSRYLVKRTGEKVFLECVQDMDHENMFWYRQDPGLGLRLIYFSYDVKMKEKGDIPEGYSVSREKKERFSLILESASTNQTSMYLCASESRQGTSPLHFGNGTRLTVT.

This clone appeared a single time. This rearrangement joins TRBV10-3 to TRBJ2-3; 10 nucleotides line up with TRBD2. Germline lookup yields CDR1 ENHRY and CDR2 SYGVKD. V lost 10 bases and J lost 1; bases outside the gene matches: 8. The length of the CDR3 is 15 residues. The CDR3 region is CATRSGGARTDTQYF. CDR3 coding DNA: TGTGCCACCCGGAGCGGGGGGGCTCGCACAGATACGCAGTATTTT.

This clone was counted a few times. V usage is TRBV6-5 and J usage is TRBJ1-1, with D tentatively TRBD1 (5 bases). The V gene's germline CDR1 is MNHEY and CDR2 SVGAGI. V was pared by 7 bases and J by 6 bases, with 12 bases between. This CDR3 is built from 12 residues. CDR3 amino acids: CASTGRWSEAFF. The CDR3 DNA reads TGTGCCAGCACAGGGCGTTGGTCTGAAGCTTTCTTT.

The V and J genes are TRBV6-5 and TRBJ2-7; the match to TRBD2 covers 7 bases. J gave up 4 bases and V 2 bases, and 5 bases lay outside the gene matches. The CDR3 length is 14 residues. Per germline, CDR1 MNHEY and CDR2 SVGAGI. The CDR3 DNA follows: TGTGCCAGCAGTTACGCCGGCGGGGGTTACGAGCAGTACGTC. It yields the protein CASSYAGGGYEQYV.

This clone was recorded only once. This sequence joins TRBV6-5 and TRBJ1-1, with D possibly being TRBD1 (6 bases). V lost 2 bases to trimming and J lost 1 base, with 11 bases between them. CDR1 is MNHEY and CDR2 is SVGAGI in the germline V gene. CDR3 size: 15 residues. The CDR3 nucleotides are TGTGCCAGCAGTTACCAAAGGGGGTCGAACACTGAAGCTTTCTTT. This codes for CASSYQRGSNTEAFF.

V gene TRBV5-1 combines with J gene TRBJ2-1; TRBD2 matches at 13 bases. V trimming: 4 bases; J trimming: 6 bases; junction bases outside the gene matches: 7. The CDR3 covers 16 residues. Germline CDR1 SGHRS, CDR2 YFSETQ. CDR3: CASSRRTSGGANEQFF. CDR3 DNA: TGCGCCAGCAGCAGGAGAACTAGCGGGGGGGCCAATGAGCAGTTCTTC.

The chain employs TRBV7-2 and TRBJ2-1; 7 nucleotides align to TRBD1. Per germline, CDR1 SGHTA and CDR2 FQGNSA. The CDR3 is 11 amino acids. V was clipped by 6 bases and J by 12 bases; unmatched bases: 5. The CDR3 DNA follows: TGTGCCAGCAGTCAGACAGGGAGGCAGTTCTTC. This sequence encodes CASSQTGRQFF.

This clone turned up a few times. The V gene is TRBV28, the J gene TRBJ1-4, with a tentative D call TRBD1 (6 bases). CDR3 length equals 17 residues. V lost 6 bases and J 2 bases, leaving 19 bases between the germline ends. Germline loops: CDR1 MDHEN, CDR2 SYDVKM. The CDR3: CASSIKGRGKTNEKLFF. The CDR3 DNA sequence: TGTGCCAGCAGCATTAAGGGGAGGGGGAAGACTAATGAAAAACTGTTTTTT.

V gene TRBV6-2 or TRBV6-3 combines with J gene TRBJ2-7, with unresolved D. The CDR3 sequence is 12 residues long. Trimming cost V 6 bases and J 2 bases, with 8 bases left between them. Germline V gene sequence: CDR1 MNHEY, CDR2 SVGEGT. This CDR3 is CASSTQAYEQYV. As DNA, the CDR3 is TGTGCCAGCAGCACTCAGGCCTACGAGCAGTACGTC.